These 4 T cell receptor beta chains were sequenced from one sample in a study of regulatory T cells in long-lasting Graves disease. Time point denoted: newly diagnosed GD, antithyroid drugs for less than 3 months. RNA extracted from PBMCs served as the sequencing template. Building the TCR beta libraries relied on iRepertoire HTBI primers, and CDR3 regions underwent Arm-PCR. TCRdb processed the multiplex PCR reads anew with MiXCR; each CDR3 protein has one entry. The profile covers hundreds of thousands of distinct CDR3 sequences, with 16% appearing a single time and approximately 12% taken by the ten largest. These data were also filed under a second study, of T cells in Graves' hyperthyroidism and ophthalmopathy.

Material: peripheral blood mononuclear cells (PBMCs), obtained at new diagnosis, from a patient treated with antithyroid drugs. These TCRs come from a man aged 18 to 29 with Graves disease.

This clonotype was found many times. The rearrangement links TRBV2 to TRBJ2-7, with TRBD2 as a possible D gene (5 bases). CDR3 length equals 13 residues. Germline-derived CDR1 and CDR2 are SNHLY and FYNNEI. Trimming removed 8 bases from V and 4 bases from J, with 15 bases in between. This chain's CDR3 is CASLRETKYEQYF. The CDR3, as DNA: TGTGCCAGCCTAAGGGAGACTAAGTACGAGCAGTACTTC. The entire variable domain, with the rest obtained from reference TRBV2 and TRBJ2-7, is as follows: EPEVTQTPSHQVTQMGQEVILRCVPISNHLYFYWYRQILGQKVEFLVSFYNNEISEKSEIFDDQFSVERPDGSNFTLKIRSTKLEDSAMYFCASLRETKYEQYFGPGTRLTVT.

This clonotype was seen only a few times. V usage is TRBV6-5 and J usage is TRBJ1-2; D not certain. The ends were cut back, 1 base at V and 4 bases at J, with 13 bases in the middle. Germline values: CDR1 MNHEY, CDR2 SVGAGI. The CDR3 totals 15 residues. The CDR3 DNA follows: TGTGCCAGCAGTTACTACACTCCGGCATCCTATGGCTACACCTTC. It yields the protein CASSYYTPASYGYTF.

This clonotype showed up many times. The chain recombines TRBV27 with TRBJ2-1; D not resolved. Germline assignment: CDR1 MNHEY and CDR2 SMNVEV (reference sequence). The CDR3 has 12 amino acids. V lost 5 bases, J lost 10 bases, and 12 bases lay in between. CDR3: CASSPGSDEQFF. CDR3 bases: TGTGCCAGCAGTCCCGGTAGTGACGAGCAGTTCTTC.

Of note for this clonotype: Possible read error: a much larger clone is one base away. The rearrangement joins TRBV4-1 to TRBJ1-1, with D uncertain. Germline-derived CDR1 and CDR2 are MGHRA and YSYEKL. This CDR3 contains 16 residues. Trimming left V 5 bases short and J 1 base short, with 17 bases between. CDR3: CASSSRSGTPNTEAFF. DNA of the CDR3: TGCGCCAGCAGCTCAAGGTCGGGCACACCGAACACTGAAGCTTTCTTT.